Listed below are T cell receptor beta chains from one sample, sequenced in a study of cytomegalovirus exposure and HLA in healthy donors. Sequenced by immunoSEQ multiplex PCR; TCRdb stores in-frame clones only, minus some. The sample includes some 120,000 clones, 80% of them seen just once. The sequencing sample was made of PBMCs. The origin of the receptors is a male donor in good health and CMV-seronegative. CDR3s include the opening cysteine and the closing phenylalanine or tryptophan. Fields, in order: D gene, clone size, V gene, J gene, CDR3 protein, CDR3 DNA. A D gene is named only where the DNA matches it firmly. The size field is filled for only some rows; it gives once, few, many or a size class.

>TRBD2|few|TRBV25-1|TRBJ2-1
CASSPTGGSYNEQFF
TGTGCCAGCAGTCCCACGGGAGGATCCTACAATGAGCAGTTCTTC
>TRBD1|-|TRBV5-1|TRBJ1-1
CASSRDRGMNTEAFF
TGCGCCAGCAGCCGGGACAGGGGAATGAACACTGAAGCTTTCTTT
>TRBD2|few|TRBV11-2|TRBJ2-7
CASSLDLRTSGEQYF
TGTGCCAGCAGCTTAGACCTACGGACTAGCGGGGAGCAGTACTTC
>TRBD1|-|TRBV7-9|TRBJ2-5
CSSSLPKDRAWETQYF
TGTTCCAGCAGCTTACCCAAGGACAGGGCATGGGAGACCCAGTACTTC
>-|-|TRBV7-9|TRBJ2-3
CASSDPAGNTQYF
TGTGCCAGCAGTGACCCGGCGGGAAATACGCAGTATTTT
>-|-|TRBV7-9|TRBJ1-4
CSSSSNEKLFF
TGTTCCAGCAGCTCGAATGAAAAACTGTTTTTT
>-|-|TRBV30|TRBJ1-1
CAWSYREGTEAFF
TGTGCCTGGAGTTACAGGGAAGGGACTGAAGCTTTCTTT
>-|-|TRBV30|TRBJ1-1
CASNWNTEAFF
TGTGCCTCCAACTGGAACACTGAAGCTTTCTTT
>-|-|TRBV18|TRBJ1-1
CASSGVTEAFF
TGTGCCAGCTCCGGGGTAACTGAAGCTTTCTTT
>-|-|TRBV29-1|TRBJ1-5
CSAHYQPQHF
TGCAGCGCCCATTATCAGCCCCAGCATTTT
>-|once|TRBV14|TRBJ1-2
CASSQGPNYGYTF
TGTGCCAGCAGCCAGGGGCCAAATTATGGCTACACCTTC
>-|-|TRBV6-1|TRBJ2-2
CAGKRGTNTGELFF
TGTGCCGGCAAAAGAGGTACGAACACCGGGGAGCTGTTTTTT
>TRBD2|-|TRBV7-8|TRBJ2-3
CASSRNGGVGDTQYF
TGTGCCAGCAGCCGAAACGGGGGGGTAGGAGATACGCAGTATTTT
>TRBD1|-|TRBV5-6|TRBJ1-6
CASSLVQGATYNSPLHF
TGTGCCAGCAGCTTGGTTCAGGGGGCAACGTATAATTCACCCCTCCACTTT
>TRBD2|-|TRBV27|TRBJ2-3
CASSSQRGAYARDTQYF
TGTGCCAGCAGTTCGCAGCGGGGGGCTTACGCACGAGATACGCAGTATTTT
>TRBD2|-|TRBV6-5|TRBJ2-3
CASSYGGGSTDTQYF
TGTGCCAGCAGTTACGGCGGGGGAAGCACAGATACGCAGTATTTT
>TRBD2|-|TRBV10-2|TRBJ2-7
CASSSRHPTSVEGSSYEQYF
TGCGCCAGCTCGAGCCGGCACCCAACTAGCGTAGAAGGAAGCTCCTACGAGCAGTACTTC
>TRBD1|-|TRBV23-1|TRBJ1-1
CASRQEQGVTEAFF
TGCGCCAGCAGGCAGGAACAGGGGGTAACTGAAGCTTTCTTT
>-|-|TRBV5-6|TRBJ1-2
CASSSDFYGYTF
TGTGCCAGCAGCTCGGACTTCTATGGCTACACCTTC
>-|-|TRBV15|TRBJ1-2
CATSRVPGGDGYTF
TGTGCCACCAGCAGAGTTCCGGGTGGAGATGGCTACACCTTC
>TRBD2|-|TRBV10-1|TRBJ2-3
CASSPSGGNVDTQYF
TGCGCCAGCAGTCCTAGCGGGGGAAACGTAGATACGCAGTATTTT
>-|once|TRBV5-5|TRBJ2-5
CASSLYGQETQYF
TGTGCCAGCAGCTTGTACGGTCAAGAGACCCAGTACTTC
>TRBD2|-|TRBV9|TRBJ2-1
CASSVAGGGIEQFF
TGTGCCAGCAGCGTCGCGGGGGGCGGGATTGAGCAGTTCTTC
>TRBD2|-|TRBV5-1|TRBJ2-2
CASSSGTSGTITGELFF
TGCGCCAGCAGCTCCGGGACTAGCGGGACTATCACCGGGGAGCTGTTTTTT
>-|-|TRBV10-2|TRBJ2-1
CATTEGNEQFF
TGCGCCACTACCGAGGGCAATGAGCAGTTCTTC
>TRBD1|-|TRBV19|TRBJ2-1
CASRTGAYNEQFF
TGTGCCAGCAGGACAGGGGCTTACAATGAGCAGTTCTTC
>TRBD2|-|TRBV10-1|TRBJ2-7
CASSEGWRTSNHEQYF
TGCGCCAGCAGTGAAGGGTGGAGGACTAGCAACCACGAGCAGTACTTC
>-|few|TRBV6-1|TRBJ1-1
CASNDAGGTEAFF
TGTGCCAGCAATGACGCGGGGGGCACTGAAGCTTTCTTT
>TRBD2|-|TRBV6-4|TRBJ2-2
CASSPSGGNTGELFF
TGTGCCAGCAGTCCAAGCGGGGGGAACACCGGGGAGCTGTTTTTT